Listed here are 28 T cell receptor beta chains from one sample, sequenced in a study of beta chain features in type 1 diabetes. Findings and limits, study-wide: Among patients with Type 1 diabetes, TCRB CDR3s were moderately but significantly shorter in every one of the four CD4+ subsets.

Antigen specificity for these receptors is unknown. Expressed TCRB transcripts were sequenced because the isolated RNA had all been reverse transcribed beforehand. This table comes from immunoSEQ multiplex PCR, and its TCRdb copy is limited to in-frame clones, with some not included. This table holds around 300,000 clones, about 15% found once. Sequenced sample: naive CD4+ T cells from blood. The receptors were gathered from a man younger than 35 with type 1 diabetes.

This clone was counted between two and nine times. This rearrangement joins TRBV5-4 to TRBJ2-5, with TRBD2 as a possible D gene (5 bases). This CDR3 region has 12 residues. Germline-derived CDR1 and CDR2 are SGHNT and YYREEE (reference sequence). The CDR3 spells CGVTGSQETQYF. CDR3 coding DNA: TGTGGCGTTACGGGGAGCCAAGAGACCCAGTACTTC.

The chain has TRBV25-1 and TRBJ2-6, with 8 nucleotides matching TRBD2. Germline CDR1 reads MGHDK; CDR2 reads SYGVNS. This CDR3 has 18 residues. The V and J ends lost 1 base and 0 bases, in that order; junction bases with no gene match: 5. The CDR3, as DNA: TGTGCCAGCAGTGAATTTCGGGGGGGGTTCTCTGGGGCCAACGTCCTGACTTTC. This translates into CASSEFRGGFSGANVLTF.

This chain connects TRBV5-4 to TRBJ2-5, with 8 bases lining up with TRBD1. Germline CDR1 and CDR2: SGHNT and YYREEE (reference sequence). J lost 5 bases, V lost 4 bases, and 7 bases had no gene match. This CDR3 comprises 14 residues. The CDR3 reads CASSVGQGGETQYF. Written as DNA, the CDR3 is TGTGCCAGCAGCGTCGGACAGGGCGGGGAGACCCAGTACTTC. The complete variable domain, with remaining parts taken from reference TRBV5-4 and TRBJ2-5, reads ETGVTQSPTHLIKTRGQQVTLRCSSQSGHNTVSWYQQALGQGPQFIFQYYREEENGRGNFPPRFSGLQFPNYSSELNVNALELDDSALYLCASSVGQGGETQYFGPGTRLLVL.

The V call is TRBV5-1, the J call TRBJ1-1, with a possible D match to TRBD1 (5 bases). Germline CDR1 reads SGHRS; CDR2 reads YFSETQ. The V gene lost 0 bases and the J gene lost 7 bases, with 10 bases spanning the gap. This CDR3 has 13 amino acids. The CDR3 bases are TGCGCCAGCAGCTTGGACAGGCCGCGTGAAGCTTTCTTT. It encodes CASSLDRPREAFF.

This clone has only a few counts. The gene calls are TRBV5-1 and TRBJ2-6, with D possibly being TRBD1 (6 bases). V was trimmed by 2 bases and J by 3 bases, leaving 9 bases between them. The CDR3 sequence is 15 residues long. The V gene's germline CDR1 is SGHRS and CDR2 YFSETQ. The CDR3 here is CASSLGGYGANVLTF. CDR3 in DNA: TGCGCCAGCAGCTTAGGGGGATATGGGGCCAACGTCCTGACTTTC. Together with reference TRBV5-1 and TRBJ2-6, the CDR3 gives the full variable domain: KAGVTQTPRYLIKTRGQQVTLSCSPISGHRSVSWYQQTPGQGLQFLFEYFSETQRNKGNFPGRFSGRQFSNSRSEMNVSTLELGDSALYLCASSLGGYGANVLTFGAGSRLTVL.

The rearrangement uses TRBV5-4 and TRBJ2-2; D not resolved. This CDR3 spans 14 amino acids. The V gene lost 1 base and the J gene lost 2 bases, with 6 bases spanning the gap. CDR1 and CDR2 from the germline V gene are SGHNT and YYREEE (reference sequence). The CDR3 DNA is TGTGCCAGCAGCTTGCCCAGTAACACCGGGGAGCTGTTTTTT. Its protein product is CASSLPSNTGELFF. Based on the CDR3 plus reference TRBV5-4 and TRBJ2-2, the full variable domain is ETGVTQSPTHLIKTRGQQVTLRCSSQSGHNTVSWYQQALGQGPQFIFQYYREEENGRGNFPPRFSGLQFPNYSSELNVNALELDDSALYLCASSLPSNTGELFFGEGSRLTVL.

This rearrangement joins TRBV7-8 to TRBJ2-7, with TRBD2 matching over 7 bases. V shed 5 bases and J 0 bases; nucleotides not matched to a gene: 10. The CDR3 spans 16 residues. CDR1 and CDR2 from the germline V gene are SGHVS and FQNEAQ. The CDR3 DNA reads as TGTGCCAGCAGCAGGCGGCTAGCGGTTAGCTCCTACGAGCAGTACTTC. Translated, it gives CASSRRLAVSSYEQYF.

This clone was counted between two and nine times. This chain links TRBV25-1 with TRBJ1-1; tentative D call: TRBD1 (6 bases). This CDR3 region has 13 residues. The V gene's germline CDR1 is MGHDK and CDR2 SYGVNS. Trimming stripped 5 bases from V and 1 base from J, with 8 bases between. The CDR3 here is CASSYRANTEAFF. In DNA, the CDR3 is TGTGCCAGCAGTTACAGGGCGAACACTGAAGCTTTCTTT.

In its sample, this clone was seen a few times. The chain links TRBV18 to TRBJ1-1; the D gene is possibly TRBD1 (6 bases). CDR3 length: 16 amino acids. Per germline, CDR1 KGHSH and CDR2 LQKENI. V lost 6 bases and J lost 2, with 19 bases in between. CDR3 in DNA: TGTGCCAGCTCTGGGTTGTGGACAGCGCGTAACACTGAAGCTTTCTTT. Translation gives CASSGLWTARNTEAFF.

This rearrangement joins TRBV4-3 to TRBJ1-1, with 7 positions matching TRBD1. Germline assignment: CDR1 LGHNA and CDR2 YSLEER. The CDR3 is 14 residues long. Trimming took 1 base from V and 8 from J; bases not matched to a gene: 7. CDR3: CASSQVGTEREAFF. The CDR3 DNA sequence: TGCGCCAGCAGCCAAGTCGGGACAGAAAGGGAAGCTTTCTTT.

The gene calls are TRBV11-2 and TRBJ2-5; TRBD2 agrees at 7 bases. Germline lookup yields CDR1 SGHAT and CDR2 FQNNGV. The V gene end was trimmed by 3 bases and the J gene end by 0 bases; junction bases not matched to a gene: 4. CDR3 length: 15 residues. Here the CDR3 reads CASSFYLADQETQYF. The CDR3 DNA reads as TGTGCCAGCAGCTTCTACCTAGCGGACCAAGAGACCCAGTACTTC.

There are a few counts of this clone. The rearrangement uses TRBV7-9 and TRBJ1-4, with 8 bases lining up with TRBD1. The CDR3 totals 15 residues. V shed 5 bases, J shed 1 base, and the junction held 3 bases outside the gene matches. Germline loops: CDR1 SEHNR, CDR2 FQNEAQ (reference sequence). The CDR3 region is CASSLDRGTNEKLFF. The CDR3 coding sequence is TGTGCCAGCAGCCTAGACAGGGGAACTAATGAAAAACTGTTTTTT.

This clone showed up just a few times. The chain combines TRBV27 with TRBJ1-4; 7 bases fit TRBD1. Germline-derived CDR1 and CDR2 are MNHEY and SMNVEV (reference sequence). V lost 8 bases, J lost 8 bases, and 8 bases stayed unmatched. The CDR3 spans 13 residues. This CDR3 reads CASGEGAGEKLFF. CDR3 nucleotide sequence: TGTGCCAGCGGCGAGGGGGCGGGGGAAAAACTGTTTTTT.

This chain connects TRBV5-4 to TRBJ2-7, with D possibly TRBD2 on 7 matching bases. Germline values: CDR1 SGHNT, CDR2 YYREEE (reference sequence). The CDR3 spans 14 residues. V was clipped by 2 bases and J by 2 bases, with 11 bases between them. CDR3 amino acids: CASSFDGGPYEQYF. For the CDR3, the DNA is TGTGCCAGCAGCTTTGACGGGGGGCCCTACGAGCAGTACTTC.

Here the CDR3 DNA reads TGTGCCAGCAGCGTAGAGACTACCTACAGGGGATGGGAGCCCTATGGCTACACCTTC. Protein sequence: CASSVETTYRGWEPYGYTF. The chain recombines TRBV9 with TRBJ1-2, with 7 bases that match TRBD1. CDR1 is SGDLS and CDR2 is YYNGEE in the germline V gene. V was clipped by 0 bases and J by 4 bases; unmatched bases: 18. The CDR3 loop spans 19 amino acids. The whole variable domain, remainder taken from reference TRBV9 and TRBJ1-2, is DSGVTQTPKHLITATGQRVTLRCSPRSGDLSVYWYQQSLDQGLQFLIQYYNGEERAKGNILERFSAQQFPDLHSELNLSSLELGDSALYFCASSVETTYRGWEPYGYTFGSGTRLTVV.

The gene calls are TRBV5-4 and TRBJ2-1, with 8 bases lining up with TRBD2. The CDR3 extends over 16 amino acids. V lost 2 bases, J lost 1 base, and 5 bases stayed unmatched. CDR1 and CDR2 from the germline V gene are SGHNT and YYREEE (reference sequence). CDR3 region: CASSLDSGASYNEQFF. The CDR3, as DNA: TGTGCCAGCAGCTTAGATAGCGGGGCTTCCTACAATGAGCAGTTCTTC.

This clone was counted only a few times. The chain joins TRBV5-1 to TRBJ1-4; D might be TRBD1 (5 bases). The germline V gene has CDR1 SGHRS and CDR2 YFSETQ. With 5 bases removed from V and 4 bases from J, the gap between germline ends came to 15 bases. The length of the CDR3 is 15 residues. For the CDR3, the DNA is TGCGCCAGCAGTTCGTCCCAGGGAATTAATGAAAAACTGTTTTTT. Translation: CASSSSQGINEKLFF. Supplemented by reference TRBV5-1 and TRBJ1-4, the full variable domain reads KAGVTQTPRYLIKTRGQQVTLSCSPISGHRSVSWYQQTPGQGLQFLFEYFSETQRNKGNFPGRFSGRQFSNSRSEMNVSTLELGDSALYLCASSSSQGINEKLFFGSGTQLSVL.

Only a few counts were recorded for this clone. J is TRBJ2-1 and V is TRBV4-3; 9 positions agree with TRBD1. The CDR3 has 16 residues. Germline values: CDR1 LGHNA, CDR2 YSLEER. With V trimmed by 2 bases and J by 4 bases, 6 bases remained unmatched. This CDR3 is CASSQQKGTGYNEQFF. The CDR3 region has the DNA TGCGCCAGCAGCCAACAAAAAGGGACAGGGTACAATGAGCAGTTCTTC.

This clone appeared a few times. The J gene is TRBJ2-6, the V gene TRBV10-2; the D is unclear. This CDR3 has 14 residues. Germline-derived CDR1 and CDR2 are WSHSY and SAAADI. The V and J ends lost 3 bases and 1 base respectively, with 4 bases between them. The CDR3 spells CASSELSGANVLTF. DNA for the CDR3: TGCGCCAGCAGTGAACTTTCTGGGGCCAACGTCCTGACTTTC.

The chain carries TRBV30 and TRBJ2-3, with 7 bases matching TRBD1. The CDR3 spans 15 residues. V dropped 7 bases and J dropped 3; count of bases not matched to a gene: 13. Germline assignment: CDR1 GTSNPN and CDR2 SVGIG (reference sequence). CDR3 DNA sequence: TGTGCCTTGGTCCCCCACGGGACAGTGACAGATACGCAGTATTTT. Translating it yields CALVPHGTVTDTQYF.

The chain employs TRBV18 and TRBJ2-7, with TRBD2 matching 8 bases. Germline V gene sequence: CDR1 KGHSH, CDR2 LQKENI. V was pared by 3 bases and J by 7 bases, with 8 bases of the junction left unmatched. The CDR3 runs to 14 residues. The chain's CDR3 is CASSPGLASGEQYF. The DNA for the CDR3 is TGTGCCAGCTCACCTGGACTAGCCAGCGGGGAGCAGTACTTC.

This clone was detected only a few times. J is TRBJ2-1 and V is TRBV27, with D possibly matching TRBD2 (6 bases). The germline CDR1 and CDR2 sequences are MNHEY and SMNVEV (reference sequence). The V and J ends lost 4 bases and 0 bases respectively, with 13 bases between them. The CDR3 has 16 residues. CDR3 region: CASSSKGLRSYNEQFF. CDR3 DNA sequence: TGTGCCAGCAGTTCCAAGGGACTCCGCTCCTACAATGAGCAGTTCTTC.

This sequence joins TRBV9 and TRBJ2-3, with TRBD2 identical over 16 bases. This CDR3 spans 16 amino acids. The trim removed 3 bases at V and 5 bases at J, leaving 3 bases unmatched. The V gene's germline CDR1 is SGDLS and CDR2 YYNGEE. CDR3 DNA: TGTGCCAGCAGCGGGGGACTAGCGGGGGGGCAAGATACGCAGTATTTT. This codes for CASSGGLAGGQDTQYF.

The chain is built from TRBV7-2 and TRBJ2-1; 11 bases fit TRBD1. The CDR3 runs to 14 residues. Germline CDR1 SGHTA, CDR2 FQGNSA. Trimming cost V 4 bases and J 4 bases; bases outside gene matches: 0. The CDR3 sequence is CASSWDRGYNEQFF. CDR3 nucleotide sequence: TGTGCCAGCAGCTGGGACAGGGGGTACAATGAGCAGTTCTTC.

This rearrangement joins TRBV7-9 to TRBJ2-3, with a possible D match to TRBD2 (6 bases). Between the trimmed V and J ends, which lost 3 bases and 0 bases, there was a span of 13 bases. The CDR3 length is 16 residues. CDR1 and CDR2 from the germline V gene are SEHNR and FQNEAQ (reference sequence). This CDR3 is CASSFRGGPSTDTQYF. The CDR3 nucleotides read TGTGCCAGCAGCTTTAGGGGAGGACCTAGCACAGATACGCAGTATTTT.

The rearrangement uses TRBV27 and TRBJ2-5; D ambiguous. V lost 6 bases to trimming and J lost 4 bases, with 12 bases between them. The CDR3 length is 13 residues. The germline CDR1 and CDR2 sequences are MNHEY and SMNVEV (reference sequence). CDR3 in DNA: TGTGCCAGCAGCGGAGTCCTCGGAGAGACCCAGTACTTC. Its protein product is CASSGVLGETQYF.

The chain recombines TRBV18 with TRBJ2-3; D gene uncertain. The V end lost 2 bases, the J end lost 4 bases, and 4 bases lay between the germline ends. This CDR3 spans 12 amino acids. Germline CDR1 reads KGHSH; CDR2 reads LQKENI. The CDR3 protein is CASSPTADTQYF. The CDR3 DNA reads TGTGCCAGCTCACCAACAGCAGATACGCAGTATTTT. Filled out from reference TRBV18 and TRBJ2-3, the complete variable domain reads NAGVMQNPRHLVRRRGQEARLRCSPMKGHSHVYWYRQLPEEGLKFMVYLQKENIIDESGMPKERFSAEFPKEGPSILRIQQVVRGDSAAYFCASSPTADTQYFGPGTRLTVL.

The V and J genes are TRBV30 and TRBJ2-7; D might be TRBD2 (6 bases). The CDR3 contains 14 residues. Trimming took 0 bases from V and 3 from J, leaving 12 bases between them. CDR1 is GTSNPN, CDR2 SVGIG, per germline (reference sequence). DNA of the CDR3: TGTGCCTGGAGTGTACTAGCCAGGAGCTACGAGCAGTACTTC. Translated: CAWSVLARSYEQYF.